One and the same sample provided the 15 T cell receptor beta chains below, sequenced in a study of CD8+ T cells in alopecia areata. cDNA prepared by RNA extraction and subsequent reverse transcription served as the template for sequencing. Clones were sequenced by immunoSEQ multiplex PCR, and TCRdb holds only the in-frame ones, with some missing. The sample shows 150,000 to 200,000 clones, around 50% of them seen only once. Sample: CD4+ T cells sorted from blood, taken at week 0. The receptors shown here come from a human donor with alopecia areata.

The chain is built from TRBV23-1 and TRBJ1-6, with 8 positions matching TRBD1. TRBV23-1 is given ORF status, its function remaining uncertain. The CDR3 spans 22 residues. Trimming cost V 1 base and J 0 bases; bases outside gene matches: 17. The CDR3 protein is CASSQYVIVRDRLSSYNSPLHF. Here the CDR3 DNA reads TGCGCCAGCAGTCAATATGTTATTGTGCGGGACAGGTTGAGCTCCTATAATTCACCCCTCCACTTT.

The V call is TRBV30, the J call TRBJ2-6, with D maybe TRBD1 (6 bases). The CDR3 runs to 18 residues. Between the trimmed V and J ends, which lost 2 bases and 1 base, there was a span of 18 bases. The germline V gene encodes CDR1 GTSNPN and CDR2 SVGIG (reference sequence). The CDR3 DNA sequence: TGTGCCTGGAGTCTGAATGTGGGGGCGCGGTCTGGGGCCAACGTCCTGACTTTC. This codes for CAWSLNVGARSGANVLTF.

This clone was seen once. V and J are TRBV6-5 and TRBJ1-1; perhaps TRBD1 as D (6 bases). With 6 bases removed from V and 1 base from J, the gap between germline ends came to 12 bases. Germline assignment: CDR1 MNHEY and CDR2 SVGAGI. CDR3 size: 14 residues. In DNA form, the CDR3 reads TGTGCCAGCAGGGAGGGGGGATCGAACACTGAAGCTTTCTTT. Its protein is CASREGGSNTEAFF.

This clone has more than one count but fewer than ten. The chain couples TRBV2 to TRBJ1-1, with 8 bases lining up with TRBD1. Germline V gives CDR1 SNHLY, CDR2 FYNNEI. The CDR3 totals 14 residues. The J segment lost 1 base and the V segment lost 7 bases, leaving 5 bases of the junction unmatched. CDR3 region: CASIPDRANTEAFF. CDR3 sequence (DNA): TGTGCCAGCATTCCGGACAGGGCGAACACTGAAGCTTTCTTT. The full variable domain, with the rest looked up from reference TRBV2 and TRBJ1-1, is EPEVTQTPSHQVTQMGQEVILRCVPISNHLYFYWYRQILGQKVEFLVSFYNNEISEKSEIFDDQFSVERPDGSNFTLKIRSTKLEDSAMYFCASIPDRANTEAFFGQGTRLTVV.

A single count supports this clone. V is TRBV25-1 and J is TRBJ2-2; TRBD1 agrees at 9 bases. Germline loops: CDR1 MGHDK, CDR2 SYGVNS. The length of the CDR3 is 15 residues. Germline trimming cut 4 bases from V and 6 bases from J; bases unmatched to any gene: 6. CDR3 sequence (DNA): TGTGCCAGCAGTGTAACCGGGACAGGGTCCGGGGAGCTGTTTTTT. Encoded protein: CASSVTGTGSGELFF.

This chain joins TRBV29-1 and TRBJ2-1, with D tentatively TRBD1 or TRBD2 (5 bases each). This CDR3 contains 13 residues. Germline CDR1 is SQVTM and CDR2 is ANQGSEA. Trimming cost V 3 bases and J 8 bases, with 14 bases left between them. CDR3: CSVDGRGVDEQFF. DNA for the CDR3: TGCAGCGTTGACGGTAGGGGAGTCGATGAGCAGTTCTTC.

This clone was seen a handful of times. This sequence joins TRBV29-1 and TRBJ2-3, with unresolved D. CDR1 and CDR2 (germline): SQVTM, ANQGSEA. Trimming removed 7 bases from V and 7 bases from J, with 15 bases in between. This CDR3 comprises 12 residues. DNA of the CDR3: TGCAGCGAGGGCCCCATGGAAAATACGCAGTATTTT. The encoded protein is CSEGPMENTQYF.

This sequence joins TRBV6-6 and TRBJ2-7; TRBD1 matches at 9 bases. The germline gives CDR1 MNHNY, CDR2 SVGAGI (reference sequence). The length of the CDR3 is 15 residues. The ends lost 4 bases at V and 1 base at J; junction bases unmatched: 5. The CDR3 protein is CASSSTTGGSYEQYF. In nucleotides, the CDR3 is TGTGCCAGCAGTTCGACGACAGGGGGGTCCTACGAGCAGTACTTC.

This clone was observed a single time. The genes are TRBV29-1 and TRBJ1-4; 8 nucleotides line up with TRBD1. CDR3 length equals 13 residues. V dropped 5 bases and J dropped 7; count of bases not matched to a gene: 6. Germline loops: CDR1 SQVTM, CDR2 ANQGSEA. The CDR3 loop is CSVSGGLAEKLFF. The CDR3 region has the DNA TGCAGCGTTTCAGGGGGCCTTGCTGAAAAACTGTTTTTT.

V usage is TRBV6-5 and J usage is TRBJ2-5; 8 bases map to TRBD1. The CDR3 consists of 16 residues. CDR1 is MNHEY, CDR2 SVGAGI, per germline. J was trimmed by 7 bases and V by 0 bases; bases with no gene match: 10. CDR3 sequence: CASSYSFGTGARTQYF. The DNA for the CDR3 is TGTGCCAGCAGTTACTCGTTTGGGACAGGCGCCCGGACCCAGTACTTC.

This clone has just a few counts. CDR3 sequence: CASSTTEYSYEQYF. Here the CDR3 DNA reads TGTGCCAGTAGTACCACAGAGTACTCCTACGAGCAGTACTTC. The chain uses TRBV19 and TRBJ2-7, with D hard to call. The CDR3 totals 14 residues. V lost 4 bases and J lost 0, with 10 bases in between. Germline V CDR1 and CDR2: LNHDA, SQIVND (reference sequence).

This clone came up a few times. V gene TRBV10-3 combines with J gene TRBJ2-1; 7 bases match TRBD2. The germline CDR1 and CDR2 sequences are ENHRY and SYGVKD. The ends lost 3 bases at V and 8 bases at J; junction bases unmatched: 1. The CDR3 has 12 residues. CDR3 nucleotide sequence: TGTGCCATCAGTGAAGGACTAGATGAGCAGTTCTTC. Translating gives CAISEGLDEQFF.

V gene TRBV15 combines with J gene TRBJ1-5, with D uncertain. The CDR3 sequence is 16 residues long. V was cut by 1 base and J by 6 bases, with 16 bases left in between. From germline, CDR1 is LNHNV and CDR2 YYDKDF (reference sequence). CDR3 region: CATSRGTITAGQPQHF. The CDR3, as DNA: TGTGCCACCAGCAGAGGAACAATAACCGCAGGTCAGCCCCAGCATTTT.

This clone was counted only a few times. V usage is TRBV7-9 and J usage is TRBJ1-6; TRBD1 matches at 7 bases. The V segment lost 9 bases and the J segment 5 bases; nucleotides outside the gene matches: 4. The CDR3 contains 13 residues. Germline lookup yields CDR1 SEHNR and CDR2 FQNEAQ (reference sequence). CDR3 residues: CASRDSNNSPLHF. Written as DNA, the CDR3 is TGTGCCAGTAGGGACAGTAATAATTCACCCCTCCACTTT.

The rearrangement links TRBV11-2 to TRBJ1-4; tentative D call: TRBD1 (6 bases). Per germline, CDR1 SGHAT and CDR2 FQNNGV. Trimming removed 4 bases from V and 8 bases from J, with 17 bases in between. The CDR3 covers 15 residues. CDR3 region: CASSYLRGTEEKLFF. The CDR3 DNA follows: TGTGCCAGCAGCTACCTCAGGGGTACGGAGGAAAAACTGTTTTTT. Filled out from reference TRBV11-2 and TRBJ1-4, the complete variable domain reads EAGVAQSPRYKIIEKRQSVAFWCNPISGHATLYWYQQILGQGPKLLIQFQNNGVVDDSQLPKDRFSAERLKGVDSTLKIQPAKLEDSAVYLCASSYLRGTEEKLFFGSGTQLSVL.